This T cell receptor (beta chain) is drawn from a study of blood T cell repertoires in COVID-19. At the level of the study: The study drew acute and convalescent COVID-19 samples from the United States, Italy and Spain. The cDNA or gDNA used as material had been derived from T cells, B-cell-depleted T cells, or PBMCs.

The CDR3 is 14 residues long. Losses at the gene ends were 8 bases for V and 6 bases for J; bases not matched to a gene: 3. CDR1 is LNHDA, CDR2 SQIVND, per germline (reference sequence). The table came from immunoSEQ multiplex PCR; TCRdb's copy has only in-frame clones and leaves some out. Here the sample spans some 3,500 clones, over 70% being singletons. The rearrangement uses TRBV19 and TRBJ2-1; 14 bases map to TRBD2. The sequence was collected from a human donor in a cohort sampled during active COVID-19. Sequenced: peripheral blood. CDR3: CASSTSGRGNEQFF. CDR3 DNA: TGTGCCAGTTCGACTAGCGGGAGGGGCAATGAGCAGTTCTTC.